The rows below give T cell receptor beta chains drawn from one sample of a study of blood T cell repertoires in COVID-19. Using immunoSEQ multiplex PCR, the repertoire was profiled, and TCRdb retains in-frame clones only, with some absent. Among almost 55,000 clones, over 75% were seen once, and the ten largest hold roughly 3.5%. The sequenced sample consisted of peripheral blood. Every receptor here comes from a human donor in a cohort sampled during active COVID-19. Both conserved end residues are part of each CDR3. D genes are given only for firm matches. The size of a clone is reported for some rows only, either as once, few or many, or as a class for expanded clones.

D gene | clone size | J gene | V gene | CDR3 length | CDR3 protein | CDR3 DNA
TRBD2 | . | TRBJ2-3 | TRBV7-8 | 16 | CASSRGLAGNTDTQYF | TGTGCCAGCAGCCGAGGACTAGCGGGGAACACAGATACGCAGTATTTT
TRBD1 | . | TRBJ2-1 | TRBV10-3 | 14 | CAIRDRGYYNEQFF | TGTGCCATCCGGGACAGGGGATACTACAATGAGCAGTTCTTC
TRBD2 | . | TRBJ2-7 | TRBV7-2 | 14 | CASSSGLAPHEQYF | TGTGCCAGCAGCTCCGGACTAGCGCCCCACGAGCAGTACTTC
. | . | TRBJ2-3 | TRBV5-4 | 17 | CASGRGGGVRSIDTQYF | TGTGCCAGCGGACGAGGGGGTGGCGTTAGGTCCATAGATACGCAGTATTTT
TRBD2 | . | TRBJ2-3 | TRBV9 | 16 | CASSAPGLAGQDTQYF | TGTGCCAGCAGCGCCCCGGGACTAGCTGGTCAAGATACGCAGTATTTT
TRBD2 | once | TRBJ2-7 | TRBV5-1 | 16 | CASSLQTSGFSIEQYF | TGCGCCAGCAGCTTGCAGACTAGCGGGTTTAGTATTGAGCAGTACTTC
. | . | TRBJ1-3 | TRBV9 | 14 | CASSVEGLDNTIYF | TGTGCCAGCAGCGTAGAAGGACTTGACAACACCATATATTTT
. | . | TRBJ1-1 | TRBV7-6 | 16 | CASSRLFRGRGGEAFF | TGTGCCAGCAGCCGACTCTTCAGGGGACGCGGCGGGGAAGCTTTCTTT
TRBD1 | . | TRBJ1-5 | TRBV19 | 13 | CASSEQGNQPQHF | TGTGCCAGTAGCGAACAGGGGAATCAGCCCCAGCATTTT
TRBD2 | . | TRBJ2-1 | TRBV11-2 | 16 | CASIPQLAGGNNEQFF | TGTGCCAGCATCCCACAACTAGCGGGAGGGAACAATGAGCAGTTCTTC
. | . | TRBJ1-2 | TRBV6-5 | 13 | CASSPSFYYGYTF | TGTGCCAGCAGCCCCAGTTTTTACTATGGCTACACCTTC
. | . | TRBJ2-1 | TRBV2 | 12 | CASSVLFNEQFF | TGTGCCAGCAGTGTCCTTTTCAATGAGCAGTTCTTC
. | . | TRBJ2-2 | TRBV11-2 | 13 | CASSLGRVNELFF | TGTGCCAGCAGCTTAGGAAGAGTTAATGAGCTGTTTTTT
. | . | TRBJ2-3 | TRBV5-4 | 13 | CASSADSTDTQYF | TGTGCCAGCAGCGCCGACTCCACAGATACGCAGTATTTT
TRBD1 | . | TRBJ1-5 | TRBV5-4 | 15 | CASSPGTGGGQPQHF | TGTGCCAGCAGCCCCGGGACAGGGGGAGGACAGCCCCAGCATTTT
TRBD1 | . | TRBJ1-2 | TRBV11-2 | 17 | CASSSVDGGTAGRGYTF | TGTGCCAGCAGCTCTGTCGACGGAGGGACAGCCGGCAGGGGCTACACCTTC
TRBD2 | . | TRBJ2-1 | TRBV4-1 | 16 | CASSQLTGTSNNEQFF | TGCGCCAGCAGCCAACTAACCGGGACTAGCAACAATGAGCAGTTCTTC
TRBD1 | few | TRBJ2-7 | TRBV23-1 | 15 | CASSQSEDREYEQYF | TGCGCCAGCAGTCAATCGGAGGACAGGGAATACGAGCAGTACTTC
TRBD1 | . | TRBJ1-1 | TRBV4-1 | 19 | CASSQDPRDRGSMNTEAFF | TGCGCCAGCAGCCAAGACCCCCGGGACAGGGGGTCTATGAACACTGAAGCTTTCTTT
TRBD2 | . | TRBJ2-2 | TRBV19 | 16 | CASSSGLAGGTGELFF | TGTGCCAGTAGTTCGGGACTAGCGGGAGGAACCGGGGAGCTGTTTTTT
TRBD1 | . | TRBJ1-5 | TRBV18 | 15 | CASSPRTGSLQPQHF | TGTGCCAGCTCACCTAGGACAGGGAGTCTTCAGCCCCAGCATTTT
. | . | TRBJ1-6 | TRBV5-1 | 16 | CASSGGGRSLNSPLHF | TGCGCCAGCAGCGGGGGAGGGCGCTCCCTTAATTCACCCCTCCACTTT
TRBD2 | . | TRBJ2-2 | TRBV5-4 | 15 | CASSVLAGNTGELFF | TGTGCCAGCAGCGTTCTAGCGGGGAACACCGGGGAGCTGTTTTTT
. | . | TRBJ1-4 | TRBV3-1/TRBV3-2 | 17 | CASSQDPRAATNEKLFF | TGTGCCAGCAGCCAAGACCCGCGAGCGGCAACTAATGAAAAACTGTTTTTT
TRBD1 | . | TRBJ2-2 | TRBV19 | 16 | CASSPRQGPDTGELFF | TGTGCCAGCTCCCCGAGACAGGGGCCGGACACCGGGGAGCTGTTTTTT
TRBD1 | . | TRBJ1-6 | TRBV7-2 | 14 | CASSLTGVASPLHF | TGTGCCAGCAGCTTAACAGGGGTGGCTTCACCCCTCCACTTT
. | . | TRBJ2-2 | TRBV18 | 14 | CASSPPGGTGELFF | TGTGCCAGCTCACCACCAGGGGGAACCGGGGAGCTGTTTTTT
. | . | TRBJ1-1 | TRBV15 | 14 | CATSRVLQNTEAFF | TGTGCCACCAGCAGAGTGTTACAAAACACTGAAGCTTTCTTT
. | . | TRBJ2-3 | TRBV2 | 16 | CASSGGWSGLTDTQYF | TGTGCCAGCAGTGGGGGATGGAGCGGGCTCACAGATACGCAGTATTTT
. | . | TRBJ1-4 | TRBV2 | 14 | CASSVQGPNEKLFF | TGTGCCAGCAGTGTTCAGGGGCCGAATGAAAAACTGTTTTTT
TRBD2 | . | TRBJ2-2 | TRBV19 | 16 | CASSTTSVPNTGELFF | TGTGCCAGTAGTACGACTAGCGTACCGAACACCGGGGAGCTGTTTTTT
TRBD1 | . | TRBJ1-4 | TRBV19 | 14 | CASTSDRADEKLFF | TGTGCCAGTACCTCGGACAGGGCCGATGAAAAACTGTTTTTT
TRBD2 | once | TRBJ2-3 | TRBV5-1 | 15 | CASSFSGGAGDTQYF | TGCGCCAGCAGCTTTAGCGGGGGGGCGGGAGATACGCAGTATTTT
TRBD2 | . | TRBJ2-7 | TRBV6-2/TRBV6-3 | 14 | CASSHGLAGTEQYF | TGTGCCAGCAGCCACGGACTAGCGGGAACGGAGCAGTACTTC
. | . | TRBJ2-7 | TRBV5-5 | 13 | CASSLAVNYEQYF | TGTGCCAGCAGCTTAGCGGTAAACTACGAGCAGTACTTC
TRBD2 | . | TRBJ2-3 | TRBV5-1 | 14 | CASSSTSGRVTQYF | TGCGCCAGCAGTTCGACTAGCGGGAGGGTTACGCAGTATTTT
. | . | TRBJ2-3 | TRBV7-6 | 14 | CASSLAADTDTQYF | TGTGCCAGCAGCTTAGCGGCGGACACCGATACGCAGTATTTT
. | few | TRBJ2-7 | TRBV30 | 13 | CAWSPGLSYEQYF | TGTGCCTGGAGTCCGGGACTTTCCTACGAGCAGTACTTC
TRBD1 | . | TRBJ2-1 | TRBV6-2/TRBV6-3 | 15 | CASSYFGTGVNEQFF | TGTGCCAGCAGTTACTTCGGGACAGGGGTCAATGAGCAGTTCTTC
TRBD2 | . | TRBJ2-1 | TRBV28 | 14 | CASSLAGGINEQFF | TGTGCCAGCAGTTTGGCGGGAGGGATCAATGAGCAGTTCTTC
. | . | TRBJ1-5 | TRBV6-5 | 13 | CASIRGGSQPQHF | TGTGCCAGCATCCGGGGGGGGAGTCAGCCCCAGCATTTT
. | . | TRBJ2-2 | TRBV19 | 13 | CATHEGGAGELFF | TGTGCCACCCATGAGGGGGGGGCCGGGGAGCTGTTTTTT
TRBD2 | . | TRBJ2-5 | TRBV7-8 | 17 | CASSLGLAGFVTETQYF | TGTGCCAGCAGCTTAGGTCTAGCGGGGTTCGTTACAGAGACCCAGTACTTC
. | . | TRBJ1-4 | TRBV7-9 | 14 | CASSLSGGVEKLFF | TGTGCCAGCAGCTTATCTGGGGGCGTTGAAAAACTGTTTTTT
. | few | TRBJ1-2 | TRBV7-9 | 13 | CASSLAGDYGYTF | TGTGCCAGCAGCTTAGCAGGGGACTATGGCTACACCTTC
TRBD1 | . | TRBJ2-5 | TRBV5-4 | 15 | CASSPDLGGRETQYF | TGTGCCAGCAGCCCGGACCTAGGGGGCCGAGAGACCCAGTACTTC
TRBD2 | . | TRBJ2-1 | TRBV7-2 | 16 | CASSKLAGSSYNEQFF | TGTGCCAGCAGCAAGCTAGCGGGTAGCTCCTACAATGAGCAGTTCTTC
TRBD2 | . | TRBJ2-1 | TRBV9 | 15 | CASSVGSGRAREQFF | TGTGCCAGCAGCGTAGGAAGCGGGAGGGCGCGTGAGCAGTTCTTC
TRBD2 | . | TRBJ2-5 | TRBV19 | 15 | CASSNYGTGLETQYF | TGTGCCAGTAGCAACTATGGGACGGGACTAGAAACCCAGTACTTC
. | . | TRBJ1-2 | TRBV5-1 | 14 | CASSLRETNYGYTF | TGCGCCAGCAGCTTGCGGGAGACAAACTATGGCTACACCTTC
. | . | TRBJ1-6 | TRBV12-3/TRBV12-4 | 13 | CASTNDRESPLHF | TGTGCCAGCACTAACGACCGGGAATCACCCCTCCACTTT